A single sample is the source of the 20 T cell receptor beta chains below, sequenced in a study of blood T cell repertoires in COVID-19. Only in-frame clones appear in the TCRdb table, and some are missing; sequencing was by immunoSEQ multiplex PCR. This table has approximately 49,000 clones, roughly 82% appearing once. Sequenced input: peripheral blood. Every receptor here comes from a woman aged 55-70 years with acute or convalescent COVID-19.

The rearrangement joins TRBV5-5 to TRBJ1-2, with D perhaps TRBD1 (5 bases). V shed 9 bases and J shed 4 bases, with 22 bases lying between them. CDR1 SGHKS and CDR2 YYEKEE come from the germline V gene (reference sequence). This CDR3 has 15 amino acids. CDR3 bases: TGTGCCACGACAGAAGGGGTATCTGGGGCCTATGGCTACACCTTC. This translates into CATTEGVSGAYGYTF.

This sequence joins TRBV5-1 and TRBJ1-1; no clear D gene. The CDR3 totals 15 residues. V lost 0 bases and J lost 0, with 9 bases in between. Germline V CDR1 and CDR2: SGHRS, YFSETQ. For the CDR3, the DNA is TGCGCCAGCAGCTTGGACGGTTCGGTGAACACTGAAGCTTTCTTT. Its translation is CASSLDGSVNTEAFF.

V is TRBV19 and J is TRBJ1-2; D perhaps matches TRBD1 (5 bases). This CDR3 comprises 14 residues. Germline CDR1 and CDR2: LNHDA and SQIVND (reference sequence). Trimming shortened V by 4 bases and J by 8 bases, and 17 bases separated the two germline ends. CDR3 residues: CASSKRVGVDGYTF. The CDR3 DNA reads TGTGCCAGTAGTAAAAGGGTAGGGGTGGACGGCTACACCTTC.

The chain combines TRBV30 with TRBJ1-2, with TRBD1 matching over 7 bases. V dropped 0 bases and J dropped 8; count of bases not matched to a gene: 9. CDR1 and CDR2 from the germline V gene are GTSNPN and SVGIG (reference sequence). The CDR3 consists of 14 residues. For the CDR3, the DNA is TGTGCCTGGAGTGTCTCTCGACAGGGAGGAGGCTACACCTTC. Translation: CAWSVSRQGGGYTF.

In nucleotides, the CDR3 is TGTGCCAGCAGTGAGGGACTAGCGGGAATTGAGACCCAGTACTTC. Translation: CASSEGLAGIETQYF. The rearrangement joins TRBV2 to TRBJ2-5; TRBD2 agrees at 13 bases. Unmatched junction bases numbered 3, after V lost 3 bases and J lost 5 bases. The length of the CDR3 is 15 residues. From germline, CDR1 is SNHLY and CDR2 FYNNEI.

As concerns this clone: Mismatch with germline at one junction end may stem from a read error. The chain combines TRBV6-5 with TRBJ1-3, with 8 bases aligning to TRBD1. The CDR3 is 15 residues long. Germline V gives CDR1 MNHEY, CDR2 SVGAGI. The CDR3 region has the DNA TGTGTCAGCAGAGTAGACAGGGGCTCTGGAAACACCATATATTTT. This codes for CVSRVDRGSGNTIYF.

The rearrangement links TRBV5-6 to TRBJ2-4; 8 bases map to TRBD2. The V segment lost 4 bases and the J segment 3 bases; nucleotides outside the gene matches: 6. CDR3 size: 15 residues. Germline CDR1 and CDR2: SGHDT and YYEEEE. In DNA, the CDR3 is TGTGCCAGCAGCAATATAGCGGGAATCAAAAACATTCAGTACTTC. Translating it yields CASSNIAGIKNIQYF.

This chain connects TRBV5-1 to TRBJ1-1; a possible D gene is TRBD1 (6 bases). Per the germline V gene, CDR1 is SGHRS and CDR2 is YFSETQ. V was clipped by 4 bases and J by 0 bases, with 10 bases between them. This CDR3 region has 14 residues. The CDR3 nucleotides are TGCGCCAGCAGCCAGACAGGCTTGAACACTGAAGCTTTCTTT. Translated, it gives CASSQTGLNTEAFF. The whole variable domain, filled in from reference TRBV5-1 and TRBJ1-1, reads KAGVTQTPRYLIKTRGQQVTLSCSPISGHRSVSWYQQTPGQGLQFLFEYFSETQRNKGNFPGRFSGRQFSNSRSEMNVSTLELGDSALYLCASSQTGLNTEAFFGQGTRLTVV.

This rearrangement joins TRBV6-1 to TRBJ2-1; a weak D match, TRBD2 (5 bases). The CDR3 is made up of 15 amino acids. Germline values: CDR1 MNHNS, CDR2 SASEGT. The V end lost 0 bases, the J end lost 0 bases, and 6 bases lay between the germline ends. In nucleotides, the CDR3 is TGTGCCAGCAGTGAAGCAGCGGACTCCTACAATGAGCAGTTCTTC. This gives the protein CASSEAADSYNEQFF.

The gene calls are TRBV19 and TRBJ1-2; unclear D gene. With 6 bases removed from V and 8 bases from J, the gap between germline ends came to 22 bases. Germline-derived CDR1 and CDR2 are LNHDA and SQIVND (reference sequence). The CDR3 is 15 amino acids. For the CDR3, the DNA is TGTGCCAGTAGCCAGACTAGAGAGTCAACTAGGGGCTACACCTTC. It is translated as CASSQTRESTRGYTF.

This rearrangement joins TRBV5-3 to TRBJ1-2; possible D gene TRBD1, 6 bases. TRBV5-3 is an ORF; its function is uncertain. With 3 bases removed from V and 0 bases from J, the gap between germline ends came to 9 bases. The CDR3 totals 14 residues. The CDR3 spells CARSSTGPNYGYTF. CDR3 coding DNA: TGTGCCAGAAGCTCTACAGGGCCTAACTATGGCTACACCTTC.

The rearrangement links TRBV28 to TRBJ2-7; no clear D gene. Trimming pared 3 bases from V and 0 bases from J, leaving 3 bases between. The germline gives CDR1 MDHEN, CDR2 SYDVKM. The CDR3 is made up of 12 amino acids. CDR3 in DNA: TGTGCCAGCAGTTTCCGCTCCTACGAGCAGTACTTC. Protein: CASSFRSYEQYF.

The chain carries TRBV5-1 and TRBJ2-2; D may be TRBD2 (7 bases). Trimming shortened V by 2 bases and J by 8 bases, and 16 bases separated the two germline ends. The CDR3 has 15 amino acids. Germline values: CDR1 SGHRS, CDR2 YFSETQ. The CDR3 spells CASSFYNAGAGELFF. As DNA, the CDR3 is TGCGCCAGCAGCTTTTATAACGCGGGGGCTGGGGAGCTGTTTTTT.

The chain employs TRBV29-1 and TRBJ1-2, with a possible D match to TRBD1 (5 bases). The CDR3 runs to 15 residues. Trimming stripped 4 bases from V and 6 bases from J, with 21 bases between. The germline CDR1 and CDR2 sequences are SQVTM and ANQGSEA. CDR3 DNA sequence: TGCAGCGTTGGAAAGTCAGGGAGGATCCCCCATGGCTACACCTTC. This gives the protein CSVGKSGRIPHGYTF.

The V and J genes are TRBV7-8 and TRBJ2-7; D gene ambiguous. Germline values: CDR1 SGHVS, CDR2 FQNEAQ. V was clipped by 5 bases and J by 6 bases, with 14 bases between them. This CDR3 has 13 amino acids. The CDR3 coding sequence is TGTGCCAGCAGCCCGAGGAGAGAGACCGAGCAGTACTTC. Translated, it gives CASSPRRETEQYF.

The chain couples TRBV28 to TRBJ1-3, with D tentatively TRBD1 (6 bases). The V end was cut by 8 bases, the J end by 4 bases, with 15 bases between. CDR3 length equals 14 residues. The germline V gene has CDR1 MDHEN and CDR2 SYDVKM. The CDR3 is CASVGGAPGNTIYF. The CDR3 region has the DNA TGTGCCAGCGTAGGGGGGGCGCCGGGAAACACCATATATTTT.

The chain joins TRBV3-1 (or the pseudogene TRBV3-2) to TRBJ2-5; D perhaps matches TRBD2 (5 bases). Per the germline V gene, CDR1 is LGHDT and CDR2 is YNNKEL (reference sequence). This CDR3 spans 15 amino acids. With 0 bases removed from V and 2 bases from J, the gap between germline ends came to 10 bases. CDR3 DNA sequence: TGTGCCAGCAGCCAAGACATAACTAGTCAAGAGACCCAGTACTTC. As protein: CASSQDITSQETQYF.

CDR3 loop: CSVQGLDGYTF. The CDR3 bases are TGCAGTGTCCAGGGGTTAGATGGCTACACCTTC. The gene calls are TRBV20-1 and TRBJ1-2; D is perhaps TRBD1 (6 bases). CDR1 and CDR2 from the germline V gene are DFQATT and SNEGSKA (reference sequence). Trimming removed 7 bases at V and 6 bases at J, with 12 bases between. The CDR3 has 11 residues.

This clone was detected only a few times. The chain has TRBV4-2 and TRBJ2-7; 7 nucleotides line up with TRBD1. The CDR3 extends over 13 amino acids. Germline-derived CDR1 and CDR2 are LGHNA and YNFKEQ. V lost 5 bases and J lost 4; bases outside the gene matches: 5. Written as DNA, the CDR3 is TGTGCCAGCAGCACAGACAGGGATTACGAGCAGTACTTC. As protein: CASSTDRDYEQYF.

The V and J genes are TRBV11-2 and TRBJ1-2, with 7 bases matching TRBD1. CDR3 length equals 13 residues. Germline V gives CDR1 SGHAT, CDR2 FQNNGV. V lost 5 bases, J lost 4 bases, and 4 bases stayed unmatched. The CDR3 is CASSAGQTYGYTF. CDR3 coding DNA: TGTGCCAGCAGCGCGGGACAGACCTATGGCTACACCTTC. Together with reference TRBV11-2 and TRBJ1-2, the CDR3 gives the full variable domain: EAGVAQSPRYKIIEKRQSVAFWCNPISGHATLYWYQQILGQGPKLLIQFQNNGVVDDSQLPKDRFSAERLKGVDSTLKIQPAKLEDSAVYLCASSAGQTYGYTFGSGTRLTVV.